This T cell receptor (beta chain) is drawn from a study of cytomegalovirus exposure and HLA in healthy donors. Study results and limitations: Most of the CMV-associated TCR beta chains (in a later analysis) appeared to be HLA-restricted.

It was with 60 Vbeta and 13 Jbeta primers that the PCR ran. Sequencing used immunoSEQ multiplex PCR; TCRdb keeps in-frame clones, though not all of them. Among about 140,000 clones listed, around a tenth were seen once. Comment on this clone: Its antigen remains unidentified.

This CDR3 contains 16 residues. The V gene lost 4 bases and the J gene lost 0 bases, with 13 bases spanning the gap. Germline V gene data show CDR1 as SEHNR and CDR2 as FQNEAQ (reference sequence). Sequenced material: PBMCs. This clonotype was obtained from a male donor in good health and CMV-seronegative. The V gene is TRBV7-9, the J gene TRBJ2-1, with a tentative D call TRBD2 (6 bases). This CDR3 is CASSSGSQSSYNEQFF. The DNA for the CDR3 is TGTGCCAGCAGCTCCGGGAGCCAGAGCTCCTACAATGAGCAGTTCTTC.